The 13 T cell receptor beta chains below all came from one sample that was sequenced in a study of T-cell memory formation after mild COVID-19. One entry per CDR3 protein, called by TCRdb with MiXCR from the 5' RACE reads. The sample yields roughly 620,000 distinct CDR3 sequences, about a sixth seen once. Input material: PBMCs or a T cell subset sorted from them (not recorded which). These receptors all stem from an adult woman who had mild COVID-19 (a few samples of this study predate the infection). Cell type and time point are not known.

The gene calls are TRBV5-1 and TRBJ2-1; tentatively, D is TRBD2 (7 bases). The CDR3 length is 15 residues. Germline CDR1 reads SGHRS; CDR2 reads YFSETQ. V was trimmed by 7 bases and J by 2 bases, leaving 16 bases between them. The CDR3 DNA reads TGCGCCAGCTCCCCACGCGGGGGCACCTACAATGAGCAGTTCTTC. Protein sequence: CASSPRGGTYNEQFF.

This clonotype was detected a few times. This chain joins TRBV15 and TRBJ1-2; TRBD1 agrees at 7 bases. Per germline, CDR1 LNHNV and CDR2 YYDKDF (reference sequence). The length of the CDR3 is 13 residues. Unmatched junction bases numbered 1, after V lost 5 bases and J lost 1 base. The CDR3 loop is CATSRDSNYGYTF. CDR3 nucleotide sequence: TGTGCCACCAGCCGGGACAGTAACTATGGCTACACCTTC.

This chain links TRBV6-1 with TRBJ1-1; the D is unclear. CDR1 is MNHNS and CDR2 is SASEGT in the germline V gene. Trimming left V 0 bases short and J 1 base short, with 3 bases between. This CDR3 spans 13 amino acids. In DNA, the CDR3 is TGTGCCAGCAGTGAAGCGGGGAACACTGAAGCTTTCTTT. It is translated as CASSEAGNTEAFF.

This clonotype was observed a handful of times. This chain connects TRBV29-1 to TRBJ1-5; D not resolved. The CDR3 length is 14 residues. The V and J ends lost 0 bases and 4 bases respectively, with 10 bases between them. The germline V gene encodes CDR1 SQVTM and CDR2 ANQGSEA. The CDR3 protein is CSVEDGSGNQPQHF. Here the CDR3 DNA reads TGCAGCGTTGAAGATGGGAGCGGGAATCAGCCCCAGCATTTT.

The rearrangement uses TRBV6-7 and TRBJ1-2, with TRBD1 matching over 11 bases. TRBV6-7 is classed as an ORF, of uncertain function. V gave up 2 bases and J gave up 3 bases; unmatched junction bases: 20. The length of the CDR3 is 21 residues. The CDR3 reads CASSYPNPYPGQGGLHYGYTF. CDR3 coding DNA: TGTGCCAGCAGTTACCCTAACCCCTACCCGGGACAGGGGGGATTACACTATGGCTACACCTTC.

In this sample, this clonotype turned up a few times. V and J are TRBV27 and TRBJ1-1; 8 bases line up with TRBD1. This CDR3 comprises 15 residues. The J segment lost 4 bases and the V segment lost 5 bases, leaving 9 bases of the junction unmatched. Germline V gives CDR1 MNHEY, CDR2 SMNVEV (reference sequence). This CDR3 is CASSPNTGGGTEAFF. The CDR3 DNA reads TGTGCCAGCAGTCCCAATACAGGGGGAGGCACTGAAGCTTTCTTT.

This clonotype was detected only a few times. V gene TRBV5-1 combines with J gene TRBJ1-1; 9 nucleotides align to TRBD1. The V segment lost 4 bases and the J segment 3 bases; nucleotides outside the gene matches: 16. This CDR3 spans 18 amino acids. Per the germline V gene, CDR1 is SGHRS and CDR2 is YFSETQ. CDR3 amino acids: CASSTQPPGTGRDTEAFF. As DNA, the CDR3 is TGCGCCAGCAGCACGCAACCCCCTGGGACAGGGAGGGACACTGAAGCTTTCTTT.

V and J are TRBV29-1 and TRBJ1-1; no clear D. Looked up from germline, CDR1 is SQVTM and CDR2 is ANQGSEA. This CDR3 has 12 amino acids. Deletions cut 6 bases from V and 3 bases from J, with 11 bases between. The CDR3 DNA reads TGCAGCGTATTATCCCGGGACACTGAAGCTTTCTTT. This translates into CSVLSRDTEAFF.

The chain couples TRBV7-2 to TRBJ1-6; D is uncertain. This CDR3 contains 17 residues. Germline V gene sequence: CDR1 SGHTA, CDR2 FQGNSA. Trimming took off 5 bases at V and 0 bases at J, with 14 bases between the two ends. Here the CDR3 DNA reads TGTGCCAGCAGCGCTCTTACAGTTAGCTCCTATAATTCACCCCTCCACTTT. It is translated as CASSALTVSSYNSPLHF.

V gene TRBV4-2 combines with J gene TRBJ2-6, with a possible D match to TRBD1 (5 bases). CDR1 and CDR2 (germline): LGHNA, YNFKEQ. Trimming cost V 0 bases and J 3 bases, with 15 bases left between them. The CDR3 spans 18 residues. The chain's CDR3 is CASSQDSKGVFGANVLTF. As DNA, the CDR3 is TGTGCCAGCAGCCAAGATTCGAAAGGGGTCTTTGGGGCCAACGTCCTGACTTTC.

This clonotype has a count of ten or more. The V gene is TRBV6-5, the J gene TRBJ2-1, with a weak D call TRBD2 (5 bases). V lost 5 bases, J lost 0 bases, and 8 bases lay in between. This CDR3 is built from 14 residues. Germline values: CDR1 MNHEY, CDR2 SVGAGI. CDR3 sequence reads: CASSERSSYNEQFF. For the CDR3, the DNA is TGTGCCAGCAGTGAGCGGAGCTCCTACAATGAGCAGTTCTTC.

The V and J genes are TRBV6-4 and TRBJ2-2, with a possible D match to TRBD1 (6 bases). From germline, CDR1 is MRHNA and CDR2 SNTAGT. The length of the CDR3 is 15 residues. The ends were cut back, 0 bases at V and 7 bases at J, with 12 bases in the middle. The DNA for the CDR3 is TGTGCCAGCAGTGACTCAGCAGGGGATCACGGGGAGCTGTTTTTT. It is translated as CASSDSAGDHGELFF.

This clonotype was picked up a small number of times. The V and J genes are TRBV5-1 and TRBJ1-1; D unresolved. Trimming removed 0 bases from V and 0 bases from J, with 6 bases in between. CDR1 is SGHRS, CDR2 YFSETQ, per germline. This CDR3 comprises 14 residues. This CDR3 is CASSLARLNTEAFF. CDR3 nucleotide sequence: TGCGCCAGCAGCTTGGCCAGATTGAACACTGAAGCTTTCTTT. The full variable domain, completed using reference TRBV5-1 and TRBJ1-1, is KAGVTQTPRYLIKTRGQQVTLSCSPISGHRSVSWYQQTPGQGLQFLFEYFSETQRNKGNFPGRFSGRQFSNSRSEMNVSTLELGDSALYLCASSLARLNTEAFFGQGTRLTVV.